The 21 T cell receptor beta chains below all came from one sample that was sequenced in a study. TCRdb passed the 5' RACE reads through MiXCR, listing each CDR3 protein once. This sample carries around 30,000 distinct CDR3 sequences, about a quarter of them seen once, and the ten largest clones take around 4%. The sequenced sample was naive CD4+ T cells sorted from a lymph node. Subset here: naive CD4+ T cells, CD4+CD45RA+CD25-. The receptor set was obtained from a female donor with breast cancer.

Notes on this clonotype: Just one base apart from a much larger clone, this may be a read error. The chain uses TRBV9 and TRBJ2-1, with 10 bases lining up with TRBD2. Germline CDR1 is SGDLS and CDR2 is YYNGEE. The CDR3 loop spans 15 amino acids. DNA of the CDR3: TGTGCCAACAGCGAACTAGCGGGGTCGGACAATGAGCAGTTCTTC. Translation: CANSELAGSDNEQFF.

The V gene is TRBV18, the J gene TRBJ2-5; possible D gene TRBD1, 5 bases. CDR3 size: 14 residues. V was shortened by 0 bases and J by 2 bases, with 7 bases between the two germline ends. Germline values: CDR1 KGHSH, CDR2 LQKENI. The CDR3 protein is CASSPPHRQETQYF. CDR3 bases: TGTGCCAGCTCACCACCGCACAGGCAAGAGACCCAGTACTTC.

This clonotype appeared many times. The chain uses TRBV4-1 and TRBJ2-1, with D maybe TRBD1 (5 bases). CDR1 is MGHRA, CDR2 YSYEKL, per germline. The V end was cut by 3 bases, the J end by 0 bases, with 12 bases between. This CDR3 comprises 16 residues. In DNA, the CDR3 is TGCGCCAGCAGCCAGGGAAGACAGAGCTCCTACAATGAGCAGTTCTTC. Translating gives CASSQGRQSSYNEQFF.

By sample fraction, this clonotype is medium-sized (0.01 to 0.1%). CDR3 sequence reads: CASSRGQGAEQFF. CDR3 DNA: TGCGCCAGCAGCCGGGGACAGGGGGCTGAGCAGTTCTTC. The rearrangement joins TRBV5-1 to TRBJ2-1, with 12 bases lining up with TRBD1. The germline V gene has CDR1 SGHRS and CDR2 YFSETQ. V gave up 4 bases and J gave up 9 bases; unmatched junction bases: 2. This CDR3 contains 13 residues.

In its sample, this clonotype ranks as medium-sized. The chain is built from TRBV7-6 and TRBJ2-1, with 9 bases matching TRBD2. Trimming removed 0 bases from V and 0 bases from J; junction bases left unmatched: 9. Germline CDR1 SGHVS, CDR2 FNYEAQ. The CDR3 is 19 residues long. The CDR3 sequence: CASSLAVSLSGSSYNEQFF. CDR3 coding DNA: TGTGCCAGCAGCTTAGCAGTTAGCCTTAGCGGGAGCTCCTACAATGAGCAGTTCTTC.

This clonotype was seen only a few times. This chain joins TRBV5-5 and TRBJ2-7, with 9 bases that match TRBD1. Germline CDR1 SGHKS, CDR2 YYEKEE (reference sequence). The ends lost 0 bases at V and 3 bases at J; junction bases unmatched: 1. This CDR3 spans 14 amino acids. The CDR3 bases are TGTGCCAGCAGCTTGGAGGGACAGGGCTACGAGCAGTACTTC. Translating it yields CASSLEGQGYEQYF.

CDR3 protein: CASSLDLASNEQFF. CDR3 sequence (DNA): TGTGCCAGCAGCTTGGACCTAGCGAGCAATGAGCAGTTCTTC. The chain uses TRBV5-4 and TRBJ2-1, with a tentative D call TRBD2 (6 bases). The ends were cut back, 0 bases at V and 6 bases at J, with 10 bases in the middle. CDR1 and CDR2 from the germline V gene are SGHNT and YYREEE (reference sequence). This CDR3 spans 14 amino acids. Using reference TRBV5-4 and TRBJ2-1 for the parts outside the CDR3, the full variable domain is ETGVTQSPTHLIKTRGQQVTLRCSSQSGHNTVSWYQQALGQGPQFIFQYYREEENGRGNFPPRFSGLQFPNYSSELNVNALELDDSALYLCASSLDLASNEQFFGPGTRLTVL.

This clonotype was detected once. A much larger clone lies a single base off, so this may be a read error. CDR3 sequence reads: CASSLTGRAWIETQYF. CDR3 bases: TGTGCCAGCAGTCTCACGGGCAGGGCGTGGATAGAGACCCAGTACTTC. The chain has TRBV9 and TRBJ2-5; a weak D match, TRBD1 (5 bases). The CDR3 length is 16 residues. Trimming stripped 5 bases from V and 4 bases from J, with 21 bases between. Germline lookup yields CDR1 SGDLS and CDR2 YYNGEE.

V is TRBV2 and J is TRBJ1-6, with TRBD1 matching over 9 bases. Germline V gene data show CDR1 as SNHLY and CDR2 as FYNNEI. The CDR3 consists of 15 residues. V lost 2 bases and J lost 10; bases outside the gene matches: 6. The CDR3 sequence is CASSEMGQGWSPLHF. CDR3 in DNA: TGTGCCAGCAGTGAAATGGGACAGGGATGGTCACCCCTCCACTTT.

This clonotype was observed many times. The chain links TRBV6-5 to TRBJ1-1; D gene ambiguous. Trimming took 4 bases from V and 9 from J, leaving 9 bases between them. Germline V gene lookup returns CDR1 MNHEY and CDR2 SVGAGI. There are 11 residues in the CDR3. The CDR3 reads CASSLEDQAFF. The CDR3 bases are TGTGCCAGCAGTTTAGAGGACCAAGCTTTCTTT.

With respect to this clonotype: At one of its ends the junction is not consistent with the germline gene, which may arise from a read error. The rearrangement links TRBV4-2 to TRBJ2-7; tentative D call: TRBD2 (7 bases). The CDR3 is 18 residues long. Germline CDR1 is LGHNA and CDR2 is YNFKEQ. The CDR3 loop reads CTSSQVVRTAGTSYEQYF. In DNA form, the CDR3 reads TGTACCAGCAGCCAAGTCGTTCGGACAGCGGGGACTTCCTACGAGCAGTACTTC.

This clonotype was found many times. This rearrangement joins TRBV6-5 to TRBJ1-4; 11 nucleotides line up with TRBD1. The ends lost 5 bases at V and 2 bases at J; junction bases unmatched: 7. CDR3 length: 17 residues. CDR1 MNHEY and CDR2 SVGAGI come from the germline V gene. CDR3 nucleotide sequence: TGTGCCAGCAGTACGAGGACAGGGGGCTTTACTAATGAAAAACTGTTTTTT. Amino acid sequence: CASSTRTGGFTNEKLFF.

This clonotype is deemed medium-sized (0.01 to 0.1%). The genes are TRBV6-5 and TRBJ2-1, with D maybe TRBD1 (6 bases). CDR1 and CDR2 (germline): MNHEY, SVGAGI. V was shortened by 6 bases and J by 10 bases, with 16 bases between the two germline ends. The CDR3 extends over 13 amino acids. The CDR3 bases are TGTGCCAGCAGCTCTAAGGGGGTGCGGGAGCAGTTCTTC. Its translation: CASSSKGVREQFF.

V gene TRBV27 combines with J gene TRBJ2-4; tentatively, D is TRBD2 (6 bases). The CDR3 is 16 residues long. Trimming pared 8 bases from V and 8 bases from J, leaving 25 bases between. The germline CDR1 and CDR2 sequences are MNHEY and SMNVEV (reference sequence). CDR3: CASGPHFDSQRDIQYF. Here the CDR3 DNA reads TGTGCCAGCGGCCCACACTTTGACAGCCAGCGGGACATTCAGTACTTC.

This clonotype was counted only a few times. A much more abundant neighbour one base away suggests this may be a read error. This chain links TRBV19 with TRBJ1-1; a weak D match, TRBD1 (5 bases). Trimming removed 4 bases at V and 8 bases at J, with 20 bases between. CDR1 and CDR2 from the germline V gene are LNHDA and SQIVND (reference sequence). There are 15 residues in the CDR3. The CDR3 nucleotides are TGTGCCAGTAGTACCGGACGGACAAGGCGCTACGAAGCTTTCTTT. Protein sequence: CASSTGRTRRYEAFF.

The CDR3 region is CASSLVSGQPQHF. The CDR3 DNA reads TGTGCCAGCAGCTTAGTCTCCGGTCAGCCCCAGCATTTT. The chain joins TRBV7-2 to TRBJ1-5, with unresolved D. The V gene's germline CDR1 is SGHTA and CDR2 FQGNSA. Trimming took off 1 base at V and 6 bases at J, with 7 bases between the two ends. The CDR3 is 13 amino acids.

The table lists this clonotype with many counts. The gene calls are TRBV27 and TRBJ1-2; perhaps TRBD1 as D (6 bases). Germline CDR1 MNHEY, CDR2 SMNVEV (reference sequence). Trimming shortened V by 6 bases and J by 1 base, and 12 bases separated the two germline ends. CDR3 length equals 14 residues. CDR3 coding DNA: TGTGCCAGCAGAGGACGGGACAATAACTATGGCTACACCTTC. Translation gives CASRGRDNNYGYTF.

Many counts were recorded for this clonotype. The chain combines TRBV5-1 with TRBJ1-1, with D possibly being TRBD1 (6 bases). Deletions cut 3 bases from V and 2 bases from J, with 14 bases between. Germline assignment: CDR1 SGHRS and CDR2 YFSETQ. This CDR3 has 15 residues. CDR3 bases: TGCGCCAGCAGCTCACGTCAGGGGCCCAACACTGAAGCTTTCTTT. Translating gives CASSSRQGPNTEAFF. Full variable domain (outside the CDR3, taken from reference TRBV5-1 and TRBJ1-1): KAGVTQTPRYLIKTRGQQVTLSCSPISGHRSVSWYQQTPGQGLQFLFEYFSETQRNKGNFPGRFSGRQFSNSRSEMNVSTLELGDSALYLCASSSRQGPNTEAFFGQGTRLTVV.

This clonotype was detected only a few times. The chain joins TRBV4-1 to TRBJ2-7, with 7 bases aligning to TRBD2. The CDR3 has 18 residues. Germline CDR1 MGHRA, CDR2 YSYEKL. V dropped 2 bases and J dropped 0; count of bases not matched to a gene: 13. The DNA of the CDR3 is TGCGCCAGCAGCCAACGGGTTAAAGTAGCGGGCAGCTCCTACGAGCAGTACTTC. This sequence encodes CASSQRVKVAGSSYEQYF.

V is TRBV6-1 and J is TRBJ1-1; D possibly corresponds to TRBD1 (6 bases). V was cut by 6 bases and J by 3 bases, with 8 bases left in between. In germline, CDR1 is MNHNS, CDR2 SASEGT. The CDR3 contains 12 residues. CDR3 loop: CASRDSHTEAFF. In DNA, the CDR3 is TGTGCCAGCAGGGACAGCCACACTGAAGCTTTCTTT.

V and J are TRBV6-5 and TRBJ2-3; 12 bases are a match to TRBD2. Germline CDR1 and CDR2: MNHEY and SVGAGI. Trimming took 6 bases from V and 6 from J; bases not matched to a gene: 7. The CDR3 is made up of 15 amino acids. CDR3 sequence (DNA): TGTGCCAGCAGCCCAACTAGCGGGGGGATGGATACGCAGTATTTT. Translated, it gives CASSPTSGGMDTQYF.